Listed below are T cell receptor beta chains from one sample, sequenced in a study of early T cells in non-severe SARS-CoV-2 infection. TCRdb passed the 5' RACE reads through MiXCR, listing each CDR3 protein once. The sample lists 100,000 to 150,000 distinct CDR3 sequences, under 15% occurring once. Sequencing was performed on whole blood. Receptors originate from an adult who was a healthcare worker with PCR-confirmed SARS-CoV-2 infection or an uninfected control (not recorded which). The conserved cysteine and the conserved F or W are not part of the CDR3 here.

CDR3,J,V,length
AIKAEGHPPPH,TRBJ1-6,TRBV10-3,11
ASGSSPTSTDTQY,TRBJ2-3,TRBV12-5,13
ASSPGGLHTGELF,TRBJ2-2,TRBV5-1,13
ASSGQGFGTDTQY,TRBJ2-3,TRBV2,13
SAFLLAGTYNEQF,TRBJ2-1,TRBV20-1,13
ASCRDPGAGELF,TRBJ2-2,TRBV7-3,12
ASSVGRSSTDTQY,TRBJ2-3,TRBV13,13
ASSLREGEQF,TRBJ2-1,TRBV7-9,10
ASSLVLGTDTQY,TRBJ2-3,TRBV3-1,12
SASSGTWTGEQY,TRBJ2-7,TRBV20-1,12
SASGSATDTQY,TRBJ2-3,TRBV20-1,11
ASSLAGIQETQY,TRBJ2-5,TRBV5-1,12